Below are 14 T cell receptor beta chains sequenced from a single sample in a study of blood T cell repertoires in COVID-19. Method: immunoSEQ multiplex PCR; TCRdb's copy keeps in-frame clones and lacks some. Of roughly 150,000 clones in the sample, 65% to 85% were seen once. The sequencing input was PBMCs or T cells enriched from blood (not recorded which). All receptors derive from a man aged 65 to 85 who had been exposed to COVID-19.

The CDR3: CASSELQYSNQPQHF. DNA for the CDR3: TGTGCCAGCAGTGAGCTACAGTATAGCAATCAGCCCCAGCATTTT. This chain joins TRBV2 and TRBJ1-5; unclear D gene. Germline CDR1 and CDR2: SNHLY and FYNNEI. The V gene lost 3 bases and the J gene lost 0 bases, with 9 bases spanning the gap. This CDR3 has 15 residues.

The chain carries TRBV2 and TRBJ1-5, with D maybe TRBD1 (6 bases). Germline V gene sequence: CDR1 SNHLY, CDR2 FYNNEI. V lost 6 bases, J lost 9 bases, and 24 bases lay in between. There are 16 residues in the CDR3. CDR3 nucleotide sequence: TGTGCCAGCAGCCCGACTATATCCAGGGGAGACCGGCCCCAGCATTTT. Residues: CASSPTISRGDRPQHF.

This chain connects TRBV4-3 to TRBJ1-1; 8 bases align to TRBD1. The CDR3 has 14 amino acids. J gave up 10 bases and V 0 bases, and 7 bases lay outside the gene matches. CDR1 is LGHNA and CDR2 is YSLEER in the germline V gene. The CDR3 spells CASSQEVQGVRAFF. DNA for the CDR3: TGCGCCAGCAGCCAAGAGGTACAGGGGGTGAGAGCTTTCTTT.

This clone showed up just a few times. This chain uses TRBV2 with TRBJ1-1, with D possibly being TRBD1 (5 bases). The germline V gene has CDR1 SNHLY and CDR2 FYNNEI. There are 13 residues in the CDR3. With 4 bases removed from V and 0 bases from J, the gap between germline ends came to 6 bases. As DNA, the CDR3 is TGTGCCAGCAGTGGGGACTTGAACACTGAAGCTTTCTTT. It translates to CASSGDLNTEAFF.

The gene calls are TRBV9 and TRBJ2-2, with 12 bases matching TRBD2. This CDR3 is built from 16 residues. Trimming removed 0 bases from V and 6 bases from J; junction bases left unmatched: 3. CDR1 SGDLS and CDR2 YYNGEE come from the germline V gene. CDR3 loop: CASSVASGGAAGELFF. The CDR3, as DNA: TGTGCCAGCAGCGTAGCTAGCGGGGGGGCCGCCGGGGAGCTGTTTTTT.

V and J are TRBV11-1 and TRBJ2-2; 7 nucleotides line up with TRBD2. The CDR3 sequence is 16 residues long. Trimming cost V 7 bases and J 2 bases; bases outside gene matches: 10. CDR1 is SGHAT and CDR2 is FQDESV in the germline V gene (reference sequence). The CDR3: CASTPGGGSNTGELFF. The CDR3 DNA follows: TGTGCCAGCACCCCTGGGGGGGGATCAAACACCGGGGAGCTGTTTTTT.

The chain carries TRBV19 and TRBJ1-6; D might be TRBD1 (5 bases). Trimming left V 3 bases short and J 8 bases short, with 14 bases between. Per the germline V gene, CDR1 is LNHDA and CDR2 is SQIVND (reference sequence). This CDR3 comprises 15 residues. CDR3 in amino acids: CASSMGQGRDSPLHF. In DNA form, the CDR3 reads TGTGCCAGTAGTATGGGGCAGGGAAGGGATTCACCCCTCCACTTT.

This clone was counted once. V and J are TRBV29-1 and TRBJ2-5; D is unclear. Trimming took off 6 bases at V and 4 bases at J, with 18 bases between the two ends. The germline gives CDR1 SQVTM, CDR2 ANQGSEA. This CDR3 is 14 amino acids long. The CDR3 is CSVHSRLIGETQYF. In DNA, the CDR3 is TGCAGCGTCCACTCCCGTCTAATTGGAGAGACCCAGTACTTC.

The table lists this clone with a count of one. The V and J genes are TRBV4-1 and TRBJ2-7, with D uncertain. The CDR3 is made up of 13 amino acids. Germline V gene sequence: CDR1 MGHRA, CDR2 YSYEKL. V was trimmed by 1 base and J by 4 bases, leaving 8 bases between them. Written as DNA, the CDR3 is TGCGCCAGCAGCCAAGGAGAACGGTACGAGCAGTACTTC. It specifies CASSQGERYEQYF.

The chain couples TRBV27 to TRBJ2-3, with 8 bases lining up with TRBD2. The CDR3 has 18 residues. Germline V lookup: CDR1 MNHEY, CDR2 SMNVEV (reference sequence). V shed 1 base, J shed 2 bases, and the junction held 11 bases outside the gene matches. CDR3 sequence: CASSLWSISGVNTDTQYF. The CDR3 bases are TGTGCCAGCAGTTTATGGTCGATTAGCGGGGTCAACACAGATACGCAGTATTTT.

This clone was found once. This chain links TRBV7-3 with TRBJ1-2; TRBD1 aligns across 8 bases. The ends lost 9 bases at V and 1 base at J; junction bases unmatched: 16. Germline V gene sequence: CDR1 SGHTA, CDR2 FQGTGA. The CDR3 loop spans 17 amino acids. The CDR3 loop reads CARTRRDRRPINYGYTF. The CDR3 DNA is TGTGCCAGAACTCGAAGGGACAGGAGACCCATTAACTATGGCTACACCTTC.

This chain uses TRBV7-3 with TRBJ1-2, with 7 bases fitting TRBD1. CDR3 length equals 15 residues. Germline V CDR1 and CDR2: SGHTA, FQGTGA. V was clipped by 5 bases and J by 2 bases; unmatched bases: 8. CDR3 in DNA: TGTGCCAGCAGCGACCCGGGACAGCCGAACTATGGCTACACCTTC. Translated: CASSDPGQPNYGYTF. Full variable domain (rest looked up from reference TRBV7-3 and TRBJ1-2): GAGVSQTPSNKVTEKGKYVELRCDPISGHTALYWYRQSLGQGPEFLIYFQGTGAADDSGLPNDRFFAVRPEGSVSTLKIQRTERGDSAVYLCASSDPGQPNYGYTFGSGTRLTVV.

This clone came up once. The rearrangement links TRBV5-4 to TRBJ2-3; TRBD2 is a possible D gene (6 bases). Germline assignment: CDR1 SGHNT and CDR2 YYREEE (reference sequence). The CDR3 loop spans 15 amino acids. Between the trimmed V and J ends, which lost 5 bases and 1 base, there was a span of 14 bases. CDR3 amino acids: CASSFSWGGTDTQYF. CDR3 DNA: TGTGCCAGCAGTTTCAGCTGGGGGGGCACAGATACGCAGTATTTT.

The rearrangement links TRBV28 to TRBJ2-7; possibly TRBD2 for D (7 bases). The V end was cut by 2 bases, the J end by 2 bases, with 10 bases between. Germline CDR1 is MDHEN and CDR2 is SYDVKM. CDR3 length equals 14 residues. CDR3: CASSLTGGTYEQYF. In DNA, the CDR3 is TGTGCCAGCAGTTTAACGGGGGGCACCTACGAGCAGTACTTC. Based on the CDR3 plus reference TRBV28 and TRBJ2-7, the full variable domain is DVKVTQSSRYLVKRTGEKVFLECVQDMDHENMFWYRQDPGLGLRLIYFSYDVKMKEKGDIPEGYSVSREKKERFSLILESASTNQTSMYLCASSLTGGTYEQYFGPGTRLTVT.